The 20 T cell receptor beta chains below all came from one sample that was sequenced in a study of blood T cell repertoires in COVID-19. This table comes from immunoSEQ multiplex PCR, and its TCRdb copy is limited to in-frame clones, with some not included. Of 300,000 to 400,000 clones in the sample, around 89% were seen once. Material: PBMCs or T cells enriched from blood (not recorded which). The receptors originated from a woman under 40 with acute COVID-19.

The chain is built from TRBV11-2 and TRBJ2-7, with TRBD1 as a possible D gene (6 bases). The germline V and J ends were trimmed by 4 bases and 7 bases, with 14 bases remaining between them. The CDR3 is 13 amino acids. CDR1 is SGHAT and CDR2 is FQNNGV in the germline V gene. As DNA, the CDR3 is TGTGCCAGCAGCTACCCCACAGGGTGGGAGCAGTACTTC. This translates into CASSYPTGWEQYF. Complete variable domain (other parts from reference TRBV11-2 and TRBJ2-7): EAGVAQSPRYKIIEKRQSVAFWCNPISGHATLYWYQQILGQGPKLLIQFQNNGVVDDSQLPKDRFSAERLKGVDSTLKIQPAKLEDSAVYLCASSYPTGWEQYFGPGTRLTVT.

This chain uses TRBV4-1 with TRBJ1-4; TRBD1 matches at 11 bases. V dropped 4 bases and J dropped 6; count of bases not matched to a gene: 7. The length of the CDR3 is 16 residues. Per germline, CDR1 MGHRA and CDR2 YSYEKL. CDR3: CASSPTWTGGYEKLFF. In DNA, the CDR3 is TGCGCCAGCAGCCCAACTTGGACAGGGGGCTATGAAAAACTGTTTTTT.

The rearrangement links TRBV28 to TRBJ1-6; D might be TRBD1 (6 bases). Trimming removed 5 bases from V and 9 bases from J, with 23 bases in between. The CDR3 consists of 17 residues. The germline V gene encodes CDR1 MDHEN and CDR2 SYDVKM. CDR3 DNA sequence: TGTGCCAGCAGTGGAAGCAGGGGCACCGGGTCTAGTTCACCCCTCCACTTT. As protein: CASSGSRGTGSSSPLHF.

V is TRBV29-1 and J is TRBJ2-7; perhaps TRBD2 as D (6 bases). V lost 4 bases and J lost 0, with 22 bases in between. The V gene's germline CDR1 is SQVTM and CDR2 ANQGSEA. CDR3 size: 17 residues. DNA of the CDR3: TGCAGCGTTGTGTCCGCGGCCGGCGGGGTTAACTCCTACGAGCAGTACTTC. Translating it yields CSVVSAAGGVNSYEQYF.

V and J are TRBV24-1 and TRBJ2-5; TRBD2 agrees at 12 bases. V was pared by 5 bases and J by 3 bases, with 0 bases of the junction left unmatched. Germline loops: CDR1 KGHDR, CDR2 SFDVKD. The CDR3 sequence is 14 residues long. The CDR3: CATSGLAGEETQYF. The CDR3 coding sequence is TGTGCCACCAGTGGACTAGCGGGGGAAGAGACCCAGTACTTC.

This clone was seen a single time. The rearrangement uses TRBV9 and TRBJ2-7; 11 nucleotides match TRBD1. Per germline, CDR1 SGDLS and CDR2 YYNGEE. CDR3 size: 16 residues. Trimming took 3 bases from V and 5 from J; bases not matched to a gene: 10. CDR3 nucleotides: TGTGCCAGCAGCGAGGGGACAGGGGGGTTTAGAAACGAGCAGTACTTC. It is translated as CASSEGTGGFRNEQYF.

This chain uses TRBV6-1 with TRBJ1-5; 7 nucleotides align to TRBD1. The CDR3 has 14 residues. CDR1 and CDR2 (germline): MNHNS, SASEGT. The J segment lost 7 bases and the V segment lost 6 bases, leaving 9 bases of the junction unmatched. The CDR3 here is CASSQSDRVQPQHF. The CDR3 nucleotides read TGTGCCAGCAGCCAGAGTGACAGGGTGCAGCCCCAGCATTTT.

V is TRBV18 and J is TRBJ2-3; TRBD1 might be the D (5 bases). CDR1 is KGHSH and CDR2 is LQKENI in the germline V gene. Trimming cost V 5 bases and J 3 bases, with 9 bases left between them. This CDR3 contains 13 residues. CDR3 amino acids: CASSTDSTDTQYF. As DNA, the CDR3 is TGTGCCAGCTCAACTGACAGTACAGATACGCAGTATTTT.

This clone was seen a single time. V gene TRBV7-2 combines with J gene TRBJ1-3; D possibly corresponds to TRBD1 (6 bases). From germline, CDR1 is SGHTA and CDR2 FQGNSA. This CDR3 has 14 amino acids. The V end was cut by 2 bases, the J end by 4 bases, with 9 bases between. The CDR3 reads CASSLTGTGNTIYF. The CDR3 region has the DNA TGTGCCAGCAGCTTAACAGGGACGGGAAACACCATATATTTT.

This chain links TRBV7-9 with TRBJ1-1, with D unresolved. The V gene's germline CDR1 is SEHNR and CDR2 FQNEAQ (reference sequence). V shed 2 bases and J shed 1 base, with 11 bases lying between them. CDR3 length: 15 amino acids. The DNA of the CDR3 is TGTGCCAGCAGCTTAACATCGATACGGAACACTGAAGCTTTCTTT. Amino acids: CASSLTSIRNTEAFF.

DNA for the CDR3: TGCAGCGTTGATGGGGAGTTTGTAGCCTACAATGAGCAGTTCTTC. Protein sequence: CSVDGEFVAYNEQFF. The chain employs TRBV29-1 and TRBJ2-1, with a weak D call TRBD2 (5 bases). CDR1 and CDR2 (germline): SQVTM, ANQGSEA. Trimming took 3 bases from V and 2 from J, leaving 14 bases between them. CDR3 length equals 15 residues.

This clone has a handful of counts. The gene calls are TRBV25-1 and TRBJ1-1, with D maybe TRBD1 (5 bases). This CDR3 spans 15 amino acids. Germline values: CDR1 MGHDK, CDR2 SYGVNS. The V end lost 6 bases, the J end lost 3 bases, and 17 bases lay between the germline ends. CDR3 residues: CASSAQLGGDTEAFF. For the CDR3, the DNA is TGTGCCAGCAGCGCACAACTCGGGGGGGACACTGAAGCTTTCTTT.

The V gene is TRBV9, the J gene TRBJ1-2; D unclear. Germline CDR1 is SGDLS and CDR2 is YYNGEE. The ends were cut back, 0 bases at V and 3 bases at J, with 6 bases in the middle. The CDR3 covers 13 residues. This CDR3 reads CASSVEEDYGYTF. The DNA of the CDR3 is TGTGCCAGCAGCGTAGAAGAGGACTATGGCTACACCTTC.

The genes are TRBV9 and TRBJ1-6; no clear D gene. The CDR3 runs 14 residues. Trimming stripped 3 bases from V and 7 bases from J, with 11 bases between. Looked up from germline, CDR1 is SGDLS and CDR2 is YYNGEE. The DNA of the CDR3 is TGTGCCAGCAGCGAGGGAGGATACAATTCACCCCTCCACTTT. This gives the protein CASSEGGYNSPLHF.

The chain has TRBV5-1 and TRBJ1-2; unclear D gene. The CDR3 spans 15 residues. V was pared by 4 bases and J by 3 bases, with 16 bases between. Germline CDR1 is SGHRS and CDR2 is YFSETQ. The CDR3, as DNA: TGCGCCAGCAGCCTCTCGCCCGGTGAGCACTATGGCTACACCTTC. As protein: CASSLSPGEHYGYTF. Filled out from reference TRBV5-1 and TRBJ1-2, the complete variable domain reads KAGVTQTPRYLIKTRGQQVTLSCSPISGHRSVSWYQQTPGQGLQFLFEYFSETQRNKGNFPGRFSGRQFSNSRSEMNVSTLELGDSALYLCASSLSPGEHYGYTFGSGTRLTVV.

The chain recombines TRBV9 with TRBJ2-1, with 12 bases fitting TRBD2. J was trimmed by 2 bases and V by 4 bases; bases with no gene match: 4. Germline values: CDR1 SGDLS, CDR2 YYNGEE. The CDR3 contains 16 residues. CDR3 loop: CASSPLAGGPYNEQFF. CDR3 DNA: TGTGCCAGCAGCCCACTAGCGGGGGGACCCTACAATGAGCAGTTCTTC.

This chain uses TRBV5-1 with TRBJ2-3; 8 positions agree with TRBD2. This CDR3 has 16 residues. CDR1 is SGHRS, CDR2 YFSETQ, per germline. The J segment lost 4 bases and the V segment lost 0 bases, leaving 7 bases of the junction unmatched. The CDR3 sequence is CASSLGTAGGADTQYF. The CDR3 nucleotides are TGCGCCAGCAGCTTGGGGACGGCGGGGGGAGCAGATACGCAGTATTTT.

The rearrangement joins TRBV4-2 to TRBJ2-5, with 9 nucleotides matching TRBD2. There are 14 residues in the CDR3. The junction had 3 bases not matched to a gene; V was cut back by 4 bases and J by 3 bases. The germline V gene has CDR1 LGHNA and CDR2 YNFKEQ. The CDR3 coding sequence is TGTGCCAGCAGCCGTGGCGGGGGGGAAGAGACCCAGTACTTC. Residues: CASSRGGGEETQYF.

In DNA, the CDR3 is TGTGCCAGCAGCATCACCTTTTGGGGCTGGTGCGGCACCATATATTTT. Translated: CASSITFWGWCGTIYF. The chain carries TRBV9 and TRBJ1-3, with D tentatively TRBD1 (5 bases). Per the germline V gene, CDR1 is SGDLS and CDR2 is YYNGEE. The CDR3 is 16 amino acids. The ends were cut back, 4 bases at V and 9 bases at J, with 23 bases in the middle.

A single count supports this clone. The rearrangement uses TRBV7-3 and TRBJ2-1; D is perhaps TRBD1 (5 bases). This CDR3 comprises 11 residues. CDR1 and CDR2 (germline): SGHTA, FQGTGA. V was clipped by 5 bases and J by 9 bases, with 8 bases between them. In DNA, the CDR3 is TGTGCCAGCAGCCAGGGCGGTGAGCAGTTCTTC. This gives the protein CASSQGGEQFF.